This T cell receptor beta chain emerged from a study of T cell changes during pregnancy in multiple sclerosis. This clone was seen only once. This CDR3 spans 17 amino acids. Per the germline V gene, CDR1 is SNHLY and CDR2 is FYNNEI. V gave up 1 base and J gave up 0 bases; unmatched junction bases: 5. Method: immunoSEQ multiplex PCR; TCRdb's copy keeps in-frame clones and lacks some. Of approximately 34,000 clones listed, around 90% are singletons. The chain links TRBV2 to TRBJ2-4; 8 positions agree with TRBD2. Sequenced here: CD4+ T cells from peripheral blood mononuclear cells, sampled after pregnancy. The source of this sequence is a female donor with multiple sclerosis, enrolled in a pregnancy study. CDR3 nucleotides: TGTGCCAGCAGTGAAGTACTAGCGGTCCTAGCCAAAAACATTCAGTACTTC. Encoded protein: CASSEVLAVLAKNIQYF. The full variable domain, completed using reference TRBV2 and TRBJ2-4, is EPEVTQTPSHQVTQMGQEVILRCVPISNHLYFYWYRQILGQKVEFLVSFYNNEISEKSEIFDDQFSVERPDGSNFTLKIRSTKLEDSAMYFCASSEVLAVLAKNIQYFGAGTRLSVL.